This T cell receptor (beta chain) came from a study of CD8+ T cells in alopecia areata. Sorting of pooled cutaneous lymph node cells used CD4, CD8alpha, NKG2D, NKG2ACE and other markers. To note about this clone: The antigen remains unidentified. Mouse germline and gene names are used.

Notes on the study in general: Patients displayed less clarity in TCR sharing than mice, a finding possibly related to HLA.

Isolated RNA was reverse transcribed into cDNA used as the sequencing template. Method: immunoSEQ multiplex PCR; TCRdb's copy keeps in-frame clones and lacks some. This sample carries over 15,000 clones and no singletons, and 30% to 40% goes to the top ten. This sequence originates from a C3H/HeJ mouse with alopecia areata. As its MHC haplotype, the strain has H2-k. The sequencing input was CD8+ T cells sorted from a lymph node.

The CDR3: CASSRTGFYAEQFF. The sequenced part of the CDR3 DNA is TGTGCTAGCAGTAGAACTGGCTTCTATGCT. The J gene is TRBJ2-1, the V gene TRBV17, with D possibly matching TRBD2 (5 bases). Coverage ceases 4 residues before the CDR3 finishes, and the germline J gene fills in the end. Per germline, CDR1 MNHDT and CDR2 YYDKIL. Trimming stripped 2 bases from V and 3 bases from J, with 8 bases between. The CDR3 length is 14 residues.